Sequencing of this T cell receptor (beta chain) was carried out in a study of T cell responses to AZD1222 COVID-19 vaccine. Overall study: Investigators merged groups given second doses at roughly 4 or roughly 12 weeks.

Overall study findings and caveats: Clonal diversity may have been underestimated, and the donors were mostly white British, with more females than males. Regions 160-218 and 743-854 held dominance among vaccine-associated CD4 TCRs, which spanned spike.

Measured with immunoSEQ multiplex PCR; TCRdb has only the in-frame clones, and not every one. The repertoire holds fewer than 85,000 clones, about 91% seen once, with about a fifth in the top ten. CDR3 length: 12 residues. V was trimmed by 0 bases and J by 6 bases, leaving 7 bases between them. Germline loops: CDR1 SGHNT, CDR2 YYREEE (reference sequence). For this clone: Its antigen is currently unknown.

V usage is TRBV5-4 and J usage is TRBJ2-7; D is ambiguous. The source of this sequence is an adult in good health. The sample in question was peripheral blood, obtained on day 0 of AZD1222 vaccination. The CDR3 sequence is CASSLGGSEQYF. The CDR3 DNA sequence: TGTGCCAGCAGCTTGGGGGGATCCGAGCAGTACTTC.